These 15 T cell receptor beta chains originate from one sample sequenced in a study of blood T cell repertoires in COVID-19. Sequencing was performed with immunoSEQ multiplex PCR; in TCRdb, only in-frame clones are kept and a portion is missing. The sample carries roughly 380,000 clones, over 75% recorded once. The sequencing sample was made of PBMCs or T cells enriched from blood (not recorded which). Receptors were obtained from a man aged 30-40 years who had recovered from COVID-19.

The chain combines TRBV5-6 with TRBJ1-2; no definite D call. CDR1 SGHDT and CDR2 YYEEEE come from the germline V gene. V was clipped by 0 bases and J by 3 bases, with 6 bases between them. The CDR3 runs 13 residues. The CDR3: CASSLDTHYGYTF. The CDR3, as DNA: TGTGCCAGCAGCTTGGACACCCACTATGGCTACACCTTC.

The rearrangement joins TRBV30 to TRBJ1-1; D is unresolved. Germline CDR1 reads GTSNPN; CDR2 reads SVGIG (reference sequence). Trimming pared 0 bases from V and 1 base from J, leaving 12 bases between. The CDR3 runs 15 residues. CDR3 in amino acids: CAWSVPEGSNTEAFF. CDR3 sequence (DNA): TGTGCCTGGAGTGTACCGGAGGGCTCGAACACTGAAGCTTTCTTT.

The V gene is TRBV10-2, the J gene TRBJ1-5; maybe TRBD1 (5 bases). The germline V gene encodes CDR1 WSHSY and CDR2 SAAADI. The CDR3 is 13 residues long. With 4 bases removed from V and 8 bases from J, the gap between germline ends came to 12 bases. CDR3 bases: TGCGCCAGCAGTGTAAGCAGGGTCAAGCCCCAGCATTTT. Translation gives CASSVSRVKPQHF.

V is TRBV19 and J is TRBJ1-2; D is unresolved. Germline CDR1 LNHDA, CDR2 SQIVND (reference sequence). This CDR3 comprises 12 residues. Trimming removed 5 bases at V and 8 bases at J, with 12 bases between. The CDR3 is CASSVGPGGYTF. The CDR3 nucleotides read TGTGCCAGTAGTGTGGGCCCCGGCGGCTACACCTTC. Together with reference TRBV19 and TRBJ1-2, the CDR3 gives the full variable domain: DGGITQSPKYLFRKEGQNVTLSCEQNLNHDAMYWYRQDPGQGLRLIYYSQIVNDFQKGDIAEGYSVSREKKESFPLTVTSAQKNPTAFYLCASSVGPGGYTFGSGTRLTVV.

The chain joins TRBV5-6 to TRBJ2-7; 8 positions agree with TRBD1. The CDR3 totals 15 residues. The germline V gene encodes CDR1 SGHDT and CDR2 YYEEEE. The trim removed 5 bases at V and 3 bases at J, leaving 10 bases unmatched. In nucleotides, the CDR3 is TGTGCCAGCAGTACCCGGGATGGGACAGGCTACGAGCAGTACTTC. It is translated as CASSTRDGTGYEQYF.

The gene calls are TRBV30 and TRBJ2-7; no reliable D call. The V and J ends lost 1 base and 0 bases respectively, with 13 bases between them. The germline V gene encodes CDR1 GTSNPN and CDR2 SVGIG (reference sequence). This CDR3 comprises 15 residues. As DNA, the CDR3 is TGTGCCTGGAGTGCGTGGCCACGGAGCTCCTACGAGCAGTACTTC. Translating gives CAWSAWPRSSYEQYF.

On this clone itself: At the DNA level, this CDR3 is encoded by other sequences in the same sample as well. The J gene is TRBJ2-2, the V gene TRBV18, with a possible D match to TRBD1 (6 bases). Germline V gives CDR1 KGHSH, CDR2 LQKENI. The CDR3 consists of 15 residues. Trimming removed 1 base at V and 1 base at J, with 7 bases between. CDR3 in amino acids: CASSPRQVNTGELFF. In nucleotides, the CDR3 is TGTGCCAGCTCACCACGACAGGTGAACACCGGGGAGCTGTTTTTT.

The V gene is TRBV7-6, the J gene TRBJ1-5; no definite D call. CDR1 is SGHVS and CDR2 is FNYEAQ in the germline V gene. With 1 base removed from V and 6 bases from J, the gap between germline ends came to 13 bases. The CDR3 runs 15 residues. CDR3 nucleotides: TGTGCCAGCAGCTTAGGTCAGAGGGATTTTCAGCCCCAGCATTTT. It translates to CASSLGQRDFQPQHF.

The V gene is TRBV5-1, the J gene TRBJ1-1, with 7 bases lining up with TRBD1. Germline trimming cut 5 bases from V and 1 base from J; bases unmatched to any gene: 5. The CDR3 spans 14 residues. The V gene's germline CDR1 is SGHRS and CDR2 YFSETQ. The CDR3 coding sequence is TGCGCCAGCAGGGACAGGATAAAGAACACTGAAGCTTTCTTT. It yields the protein CASRDRIKNTEAFF.

Turning to this clone: Other DNA variants within this sample encode the same CDR3. This chain joins TRBV5-1 and TRBJ2-3; possible D gene TRBD1, 5 bases. Germline V gene lookup returns CDR1 SGHRS and CDR2 YFSETQ. CDR3 size: 15 residues. Trimming took 0 bases from V and 0 from J, leaving 8 bases between them. DNA for the CDR3: TGCGCCAGCAGCTTGGTGGCAGGGAGCACAGATACGCAGTATTTT. It yields the protein CASSLVAGSTDTQYF. Variable domain in full (rest from reference TRBV5-1 and TRBJ2-3): KAGVTQTPRYLIKTRGQQVTLSCSPISGHRSVSWYQQTPGQGLQFLFEYFSETQRNKGNFPGRFSGRQFSNSRSEMNVSTLELGDSALYLCASSLVAGSTDTQYFGPGTRLTVL.

The chain employs TRBV5-5 and TRBJ2-1; TRBD2 aligns across 9 bases. This CDR3 region has 14 residues. J was trimmed by 4 bases and V by 5 bases; bases with no gene match: 4. Looked up from germline, CDR1 is SGHKS and CDR2 is YYEKEE (reference sequence). The CDR3 loop is CASSPTSGYNEQFF. In DNA form, the CDR3 reads TGTGCCAGCAGTCCCACTAGCGGGTACAATGAGCAGTTCTTC.

CDR3 bases: TGTGCCAGCATCCTTACCGGTGAGGTAAAGGAGCAGTTCTTC. Translation: CASILTGEVKEQFF. V gene TRBV9 combines with J gene TRBJ2-1, with D uncertain. The V end was cut by 6 bases, the J end by 10 bases, with 20 bases between. Germline CDR1 reads SGDLS; CDR2 reads YYNGEE. This CDR3 has 14 residues.

V is TRBV19 and J is TRBJ1-1, with a weak D call TRBD1 (5 bases). Trimming took off 5 bases at V and 7 bases at J, with 14 bases between the two ends. The germline CDR1 and CDR2 sequences are LNHDA and SQIVND (reference sequence). The CDR3 length is 13 residues. The CDR3 region is CASSLRQYYEAFF. DNA for the CDR3: TGTGCCAGTAGTCTCCGACAGTACTATGAAGCTTTCTTT. The full variable domain, with the rest looked up from reference TRBV19 and TRBJ1-1, is DGGITQSPKYLFRKEGQNVTLSCEQNLNHDAMYWYRQDPGQGLRLIYYSQIVNDFQKGDIAEGYSVSREKKESFPLTVTSAQKNPTAFYLCASSLRQYYEAFFGQGTRLTVV.

CDR3 nucleotide sequence: TGTGCCAGCAGACGTACCGGGACAGGGGGTTCTGAAGCTTTCTTT. Translated, it gives CASRRTGTGGSEAFF. The V call is TRBV3-1 (or the pseudogene TRBV3-2), the J call TRBJ1-1; 11 bases are a match to TRBD1. Germline V gene data show CDR1 as LGHDT and CDR2 as YNNKEL (reference sequence). This CDR3 has 15 amino acids. The V and J ends lost 6 bases and 6 bases, in that order; junction bases with no gene match: 9.

J is TRBJ1-6 and V is TRBV4-1; 8 nucleotides line up with TRBD1. Germline loops: CDR1 MGHRA, CDR2 YSYEKL. This CDR3 contains 15 residues. J lost 12 bases, V lost 0 bases, and 7 bases had no gene match. The CDR3 DNA is TGCGCCAGCAGCCAAGAAGGCACAGGGGGTGTACCCCTCCACTTT. Encoded protein: CASSQEGTGGVPLHF.